The subject of this entry is one T cell receptor (beta chain). The source of the sample is a study of human T cells and chemical hapten exposure. Study in general: There were per-sample TCR yield variations, arising mainly from small pooled library volume differences.

TCRdb passed the RACE reads through MiXCR, listing each CDR3 protein once. Of some 250,000 distinct CDR3 sequences listed, approximately 7.5% are singletons. Stated time point: pre-sensitization, week 0. The treatment denotes: therapeutic diphenylcyclopropenone sensitization with weekly scalp DPC. Donors, patients with alopecia ranging from 18 to 70 years old and judged suitable for DPC, provided samples. Researchers extracted total RNA from unfractionated whole blood. Here the sequenced sample was whole blood, taken in connection with sensitization to the hapten diphenylcyclopropenone (DPC). The TCR comes from a man between 18 and 35 years old with alopecia areata. Some clones in this sample may be carry-over from other donors' samples.

CDR3 nucleotides: TGTGCCAGCAGCACCCTGGGGGAGAGCAAGAGTGGGGAGCAGTACTTC. Translation: CASSTLGESKSGEQYF. V and J are TRBV5-5 and TRBJ2-7; TRBD1 or TRBD2 may be the D gene (5 bases each). Germline V lookup: CDR1 SGHKS, CDR2 YYEKEE (reference sequence). Trimming pared 4 bases from V and 7 bases from J, leaving 24 bases between. The CDR3 extends over 16 amino acids. Variable domain in full (rest from reference TRBV5-5 and TRBJ2-7): DAGVTQSPTHLIKTRGQQVTLRCSPISGHKSVSWYQQVLGQGPQFIFQYYEKEERGRGNFPDRFSARQFPNYSSELNVNALLLGDSALYLCASSTLGESKSGEQYFGPGTRLTVT.